The rows below give T cell receptor beta chains drawn from one sample of a study of post-analysis software for immune sequencing data. One entry per CDR3 protein results from TCRdb running MiXCR on the PCR reads. The sample yields hundreds of thousands of distinct CDR3 sequences, less than 35% seen once. Sequencing was performed on blood. All receptors derive from a girl aged 10 to 17 with multiple sclerosis. CDR3s include the opening cysteine and the closing phenylalanine or tryptophan. D genes are given only for firm matches. Size is stated for part of the rows, as once, few or many counts, or as a class when the clone is expanded.

clone size | D gene | J gene | V gene | CDR3 DNA | CDR3 protein
- | - | TRBJ2-3 | TRBV20-1 | TGCAGTGCTAGAGAGCGAAGCACAGATACGCAGTATTTT | CSARERSTDTQYF
- | TRBD1 | TRBJ1-2 | TRBV29-1 | TGCAGCGCCCTCTTCTACGGACAGGCCGTCTATGGCTACACCTTC | CSALFYGQAVYGYTF
- | TRBD2 | TRBJ2-1 | TRBV28 | TGTGCCAGCAGGACCTCCGGGACTAGCGGGAGCAATGAGCAGTTCTTC | CASRTSGTSGSNEQFF
- | TRBD1 | TRBJ1-5 | TRBV25-1 | TGTGCCAGCGTTCCCGGGACAGGGGGCTATAGCAATCAGCCCCAGCATTTT | CASVPGTGGYSNQPQHF
- | - | TRBJ1-1 | TRBV7-6 | TGTGCCAGCAGCTTAGCTCTTCTAGGCGCTGAAGCTTTCTTT | CASSLALLGAEAFF
- | - | TRBJ2-1 | TRBV10-2 | TGCGCCAGCAGTGGCCCCAGCGGCTTCTACAATGAGCAGTTCTTC | CASSGPSGFYNEQFF
- | - | TRBJ1-5 | TRBV15 | TGTGCCACCAGCAGAGTTGGGGGAGGTGGGAATCAGCCCCAGCATTTT | CATSRVGGGGNQPQHF
- | - | TRBJ1-2 | TRBV4-3 | TGCGCCAGCAGCCGTCACTCGGGAGAACAGGGCTATGGCTACACCTTC | CASSRHSGEQGYGYTF
- | - | TRBJ2-3 | TRBV11-2 | TGTGCCAGCAGCTTTCTCGGAGCGACTAGCACAGATACGCAGTATTTT | CASSFLGATSTDTQYF
- | - | TRBJ1-6 | TRBV12-5 | TGTGCTAGTGGTTTGATGCCGCAATCACCCCTCCACTTT | CASGLMPQSPLHF
few | - | TRBJ2-7 | TRBV7-2 | TGTGCCAGCAGCAAGGGGACCGTGCCGTACGAGCAGTACTTC | CASSKGTVPYEQYF
few | - | TRBJ1-5 | TRBV12-3/TRBV12-4 | TGTGCCAGCCGTACCGGGTCCTCAAATCAGCCCCAGCATTTT | CASRTGSSNQPQHF
- | TRBD1 | TRBJ2-7 | TRBV20-1 | TGCAGTGCTAGAGTCCGGGACAGTGGGACCGGATCCTACGAGCAGTACTTC | CSARVRDSGTGSYEQYF
- | - | TRBJ2-5 | TRBV20-1 | TGCAGTGCTAGAGGGGAGCGAGGGGAAGAGACCCAGTACTTC | CSARGERGEETQYF
once | - | TRBJ1-4 | TRBV12-3/TRBV12-4 | TGTGCCAACAGACCGGGGCAGGGGAGTGAAAAACTGTTTTTT | CANRPGQGSEKLFF
- | TRBD1 | TRBJ1-4 | TRBV7-6 | TGTGCCAGCAGCTTAAGGACAGGAGTTCCAAAACTGTTTTTT | CASSLRTGVPKLFF
few | TRBD1 | TRBJ1-5 | TRBV12-3/TRBV12-4 | TGTGCCAGCAGTTCCCCCGGGACAGCCCATCAGCCCCAGCATTTT | CASSSPGTAHQPQHF
few | - | TRBJ2-7 | TRBV15 | TGTGCCACCAGCAGAGAAACCTCCTACGAGCAGTACTTC | CATSRETSYEQYF
few | - | TRBJ2-3 | TRBV2 | TGTGCCAGCAGTGAAGCCCGACGGGGTGGCACAGATACGCAGTATTTT | CASSEARRGGTDTQYF
few | - | TRBJ2-1 | TRBV3-1 | TGTGCCAGCAGCCAAGAGTGGAGGGCCGGTGAGCAGTTCTTC | CASSQEWRAGEQFF
- | - | TRBJ2-3 | TRBV4-3 | TGCGCCAGCAGCCAAGAAACGGGTTGGGATACGCAGTATTTT | CASSQETGWDTQYF
many | TRBD1 | TRBJ2-5 | TRBV6-5 | TGTGCCAGCAGTCTGACAGGGACCCAAGAGACCCAGTACTTC | CASSLTGTQETQYF
few | TRBD2 | TRBJ2-1 | TRBV7-9 | TGTGCCAGCAGCTCACGGACTAGTAGGTACCACAATGAGCAGTTCTTC | CASSSRTSRYHNEQFF
- | - | TRBJ1-2 | TRBV7-9 | TGTGCCAGCAGCGCCCGTAACTATGGCTACACCTTC | CASSARNYGYTF
- | TRBD1 | TRBJ1-1 | TRBV7-2 | TGTGCCAGCAGCCCGGGACAGGGGGCCGTGGACACTGAAGCTTTCTTT | CASSPGQGAVDTEAFF
- | - | TRBJ1-5 | TRBV6-5 | TGTGCCAGCAACCGCGGACGGATCAATAGCAATCAGCCCCAGCATTTT | CASNRGRINSNQPQHF
few | - | TRBJ1-4 | TRBV6-5 | TGTGCCAGCAGTGACAGGTTTGATGAAAAACTGTTTTTT | CASSDRFDEKLFF
- | - | TRBJ2-1 | TRBV29-1 | TGCAGCGGTGAAGAGGGAACGGACAATGAGCAGTTCTTC | CSGEEGTDNEQFF
many | - | TRBJ2-7 | TRBV29-1 | TGCAGCGTTACCTACGGGGGAAATTGGCAGTACTTC | CSVTYGGNWQYF
- | TRBD1 | TRBJ1-6 | TRBV19 | TGTGCCAGTAGTCTCTACCCGGGACAGTCCAATTCGGCCCTCCACTTT | CASSLYPGQSNSALHF
many | - | TRBJ2-6 | TRBV7-9 | TGTGCCAGCAGCTCGATACAGATCCTTACTCACGGGGCCAACGTCCTGACTTTC | CASSSIQILTHGANVLTF
- | - | TRBJ2-3 | TRBV29-1 | TGCAGCGTTGGTACAGCCGATACGCAGTATTTT | CSVGTADTQYF
- | - | TRBJ2-5 | TRBV20-1 | TGCAGTGCTAGGTGGGGCTCAGAAGAGACCCAGTACTTC | CSARWGSEETQYF
- | TRBD1 | TRBJ1-1 | TRBV6-5 | TGTGCCAGCATAAAGACAGGGATGAACACTGAAGCTTTCTTT | CASIKTGMNTEAFF
- | - | TRBJ2-2 | TRBV29-1 | TGCAGCGCAACAACAGGGTTTCAGTTCACCGGGGAGCTGTTTTTT | CSATTGFQFTGELFF
few | TRBD1 | TRBJ2-3 | TRBV2 | TGTGCCAGCAGGAACCGGGACAGGGTTCAATTAAATACGCAGTATTTT | CASRNRDRVQLNTQYF
- | - | TRBJ2-1 | TRBV20-1 | TGCAGTGCTAGAGATCGCCAGAATTACAATGAGCAGTTCTTC | CSARDRQNYNEQFF
- | - | TRBJ1-5 | TRBV20-1 | TGCAGTGCTAGAGATCCTGGCGAGGGGAATCAGCCCCAGCATTTT | CSARDPGEGNQPQHF
few | - | TRBJ1-2 | TRBV4-1 | TGCGCCAGCAGCCCCCCCGGGACCTACTATGGCTACACCTTC | CASSPPGTYYGYTF
- | - | TRBJ1-6 | TRBV27 | TGTGCCAGCAGTTTAAGGTGGTCCTATAATTCACCCCTCCACTTT | CASSLRWSYNSPLHF
few | - | TRBJ2-1 | TRBV5-1 | TGCGCCAGCAGCTCTGGACATGAGCAGTTCTTC | CASSSGHEQFF
few | - | TRBJ1-3 | TRBV7-9 | TGTGCCAGCAGCCTCGGATCCAGCCAGCTAAACACCATATATTTT | CASSLGSSQLNTIYF
- | - | TRBJ2-7 | TRBV7-2 | TGTGCCAGCAGCTTTGTCGGGGGAGGACCCTACGAGCAGTACTTC | CASSFVGGGPYEQYF
few | - | TRBJ2-1 | TRBV20-1 | TGCAGTGCAGCCTGGGGGGTGTCCTACAATGAGCAGTTCTTC | CSAAWGVSYNEQFF
- | - | TRBJ1-5 | TRBV7-9 | TGTGCCAGCAGCGCGAACAGGGCTTCGGGCCAGCCCCAGCATTTT | CASSANRASGQPQHF
- | TRBD1 | TRBJ1-1 | TRBV7-2 | TGTGCCAGCAGCTCCCCGGACAGGTTGAACACTGAAGCTTTCTTT | CASSSPDRLNTEAFF
few | TRBD2 | TRBJ2-5 | TRBV20-1 | TGCAGTGCTGGAAAACGACTAGCGGGGGCCAAGCCGGGGGAGACCCAGTACTTC | CSAGKRLAGAKPGETQYF
- | - | TRBJ2-5 | TRBV7-9 | TGTGCCAGCAGCTTCTTGGGCTCGGAGACCCAGTACTTC | CASSFLGSETQYF
- | - | TRBJ2-1 | TRBV20-1 | TGCAGTACTAGATTTCACCTAAGGTCCTACAATGAGCAGTTCTTC | CSTRFHLRSYNEQFF
few | TRBD2 | TRBJ2-1 | TRBV24-1 | TGTGCCACCAGTGATGAGACTCGACTAGCGGGAATCGCCTACAATGAGCAGTTCTTC | CATSDETRLAGIAYNEQFF
- | - | TRBJ2-3 | TRBV7-8 | TGTGCCAGCAGCTTAGTCAAGGGACGGGGGACAGATACGCAGTATTTT | CASSLVKGRGTDTQYF
- | - | TRBJ2-2 | TRBV20-1 | TGCAGTGCTAGAGCGATATCCGGGGAGCTGTTTTTT | CSARAISGELFF
- | - | TRBJ2-1 | TRBV20-1 | TGCAGTGCCGCCGTTGTCGGTCGGTCTTCCTACAATGAGCAGTTCTTC | CSAAVVGRSSYNEQFF
- | TRBD2 | TRBJ2-7 | TRBV7-2 | TGTGCCAGCAGCTCTCGAACCCCTGGACTAGTGGCCTACGAGCAGTACTTC | CASSSRTPGLVAYEQYF
- | - | TRBJ2-1 | TRBV3-1 | TGTGCCAGCAGCCACCCGGGCAATGAGCAGTTCTTC | CASSHPGNEQFF